The rows below give T cell receptor beta chains drawn from one sample of a study of early stage breast cancer tumors. The protocol was immunoSEQ multiplex PCR, while the TCRdb copy is restricted to in-frame clones and leaves out a portion. Of around 9,000 clones detected, 71% appear once; the ten largest clones hold about a sixth. Sequenced input: normal breast tissue next to the tumor. These TCRs come from a person aged 55 to 70 with breast cancer. Both conserved end residues are part of each CDR3. D genes are given only for firm matches. Clone size is given for some rows only: seen once, a few or many times, or a class if the clone is expanded.

abundance,v_gene,j_gene,d_gene,CDR3aa,CDR3nt
large,TRBV11-2,TRBJ1-2,-,CASSLSRGQLSGGYTF,TGTGCCAGCAGCTTATCGAGAGGACAGCTCTCAGGTGGCTACACCTTC
-,TRBV18,TRBJ2-1,TRBD1,CASSPNPHRGQGQFF,TGTGCCAGCTCACCTAATCCCCACAGGGGCCAGGGGCAGTTCTTC
-,TRBV6-6,TRBJ2-1,TRBD1,CATIPDRESGREQFF,TGTGCCACCATACCCGACAGGGAGTCTGGGCGGGAGCAGTTCTTC
-,TRBV7-6,TRBJ2-2,-,CASSLDSGQNTGELFF,TGTGCCAGCAGCTTAGATTCAGGGCAGAACACCGGGGAGCTGTTTTTT
-,TRBV5-1,TRBJ1-1,-,CASSLLAALNTEAFF,TGCGCCAGCAGCCTCCTGGCGGCTCTGAACACTGAAGCTTTCTTT
once,TRBV4-3,TRBJ1-1,TRBD1,CASSQDNWDRDYRTEAFF,TGCGCCAGCAGCCAAGATAACTGGGACAGGGATTATCGGACTGAAGCTTTCTTT
-,TRBV6-1,TRBJ2-7,TRBD2,CASSELAGESYEQYF,TGTGCCAGCAGTGAACTAGCGGGAGAGTCCTACGAGCAGTACTTC
-,TRBV28,TRBJ2-1,TRBD2,CASRSGLAGYEQFF,TGTGCCAGCAGATCGGGACTAGCGGGCTATGAGCAGTTCTTC
medium-sized,TRBV27,TRBJ2-7,-,CASSTPYEQYF,TGTGCCAGCAGTACTCCCTACGAGCAGTACTTC
-,TRBV6-6,TRBJ1-5,-,CASSYQGFPSNQPQHF,TGTGCCAGCAGTTACCAGGGATTCCCCAGCAATCAGCCCCAGCATTTT
-,TRBV7-2,TRBJ1-2,TRBD1,CASSLEGAGYGYTF,TGTGCCAGCAGCTTAGAGGGGGCAGGGTATGGCTACACCTTC
-,TRBV10-3,TRBJ2-1,TRBD1,CAISVITGVSYNEQFF,TGTGCCATCAGTGTCATAACAGGGGTCTCCTACAATGAGCAGTTCTTC
-,TRBV28,TRBJ2-7,TRBD1,CASSLPGTGDTYEQYF,TGTGCCAGCAGTTTGCCCGGGACAGGGGACACCTACGAGCAGTACTTC
-,TRBV28,TRBJ1-5,-,CASTPRGMRGNQPQHF,TGTGCCAGCACCCCCCGAGGAATGAGGGGCAATCAGCCCCAGCATTTT
once,TRBV5-1,TRBJ2-2,TRBD2,CASSLNGRANTGELFF,TGCGCCAGCAGCTTGAACGGGAGGGCGAACACCGGGGAGCTGTTTTTT
-,TRBV7-2,TRBJ2-1,-,CASSSDLLNEQFF,TGTGCCAGCAGCTCCGACTTGCTTAATGAGCAGTTCTTC
-,TRBV15,TRBJ2-6,TRBD1,CATSNRGSSGANVLTF,TGTGCCACCAGCAACAGGGGAAGCTCTGGGGCCAACGTCCTGACTTTC
-,TRBV19,TRBJ1-5,TRBD1,CASSLSMGQGGNQPQHF,TGTGCCAGTAGCCTAAGTATGGGACAGGGAGGCAATCAGCCCCAGCATTTT
-,TRBV5-1,TRBJ1-1,-,CASRIQGGDTEAFF,TGCGCCAGCAGGATACAGGGTGGGGACACTGAAGCTTTCTTT
-,TRBV7-7,TRBJ2-2,TRBD1,CASSPGQGNTGELFF,TGTGCTAGCAGCCCAGGACAGGGAAACACCGGGGAGCTGTTTTTT
-,TRBV4-3,TRBJ2-3,-,CASSQDLKSGTSTDTQYF,TGCGCCAGCAGCCAAGACCTCAAATCAGGGACTAGCACAGATACGCAGTATTTT
-,TRBV7-2,TRBJ1-5,-,CASSSSAGNQPQHF,TGTGCCAGCAGCTCTAGCGCAGGGAATCAGCCCCAGCATTTT
-,TRBV30,TRBJ1-2,-,CAWDRGGLNYGYTF,TGTGCCTGGGACCGGGGGGGGCTGAACTATGGCTACACCTTC
-,TRBV28,TRBJ2-6,TRBD1,CASKGQGTSGANVLTF,TGTGCCAGCAAGGGACAGGGGACCTCTGGGGCCAACGTCCTGACTTTC
-,TRBV7-6,TRBJ2-1,TRBD1,CASSLGDRVYNEQFF,TGTGCCAGCAGCTTAGGGGACAGGGTTTACAATGAGCAGTTCTTC
-,TRBV7-3,TRBJ2-1,TRBD1,CASSSQGGPSNEQFF,TGTGCCAGCAGCTCACAGGGGGGCCCTTCCAATGAGCAGTTCTTC
-,TRBV28,TRBJ1-2,-,CASSYQIGYTF,TGTGCCAGCAGTTATCAGATTGGCTACACCTTC
once,TRBV18,TRBJ2-3,TRBD1,CASSPYPTGDGDTQYF,TGTGCCAGCTCCCCATACCCTACAGGGGATGGGGATACGCAGTATTTT
-,TRBV14,TRBJ1-1,-,CASSQGSYTEAFF,TGTGCCAGCAGCCAAGGCAGTTACACTGAAGCTTTCTTT
-,TRBV6-1,TRBJ2-7,-,CASSDSGVEQYF,TGTGCCAGCAGTGATAGCGGTGTCGAGCAGTACTTC
-,TRBV19,TRBJ2-3,-,CASRDSTWVDTQYF,TGTGCCAGCCGGGACTCCACTTGGGTTGATACGCAGTATTTT
few,TRBV7-6,TRBJ2-1,-,CASSPRFYVFQGYVNEQFF,TGTGCCAGCAGCCCCCGTTTCTACGTTTTCCAGGGGTATGTGAATGAGCAGTTCTTC
-,TRBV11-1,TRBJ2-1,-,CASSLGSTSYNEQFF,TGTGCCAGCAGCTTAGGTAGTACCTCCTACAATGAGCAGTTCTTC
-,TRBV5-8,TRBJ1-3,-,CASSLGDSYSGNTIYF,TGTGCCAGCAGCTTGGGGGACTCCTACTCTGGAAACACCATATATTTT
-,TRBV11-2,TRBJ2-2,TRBD2,CASSLEGLATGELFF,TGTGCCAGCAGCTTAGAGGGACTAGCCACCGGGGAGCTGTTTTTT
large,TRBV10-3,TRBJ1-3,TRBD1,CAISESRDRESGNTIYF,TGTGCCATCAGTGAGTCCCGGGACAGGGAATCTGGAAACACCATATATTTT
few,TRBV20-1,TRBJ2-1,-,CSAGTVNEQFF,TGCAGTGCTGGGACTGTCAATGAGCAGTTCTTC
-,TRBV19,TRBJ1-6,TRBD1,CASSPSGQGLFNSPLHF,TGTGCCAGTAGTCCCTCAGGACAGGGCCTTTTTAATTCACCCCTCCACTTT
-,TRBV5-1,TRBJ2-5,TRBD1,CASSPGGTGAIQETQYF,TGCGCCAGCAGCCCAGGAGGGACAGGGGCCATCCAAGAGACCCAGTACTTC
-,TRBV10-3,TRBJ1-1,-,CAISGRGNTEAFF,TGTGCCATCAGCGGGAGGGGAAACACTGAAGCTTTCTTT
-,TRBV29-1,TRBJ2-3,TRBD1,CSCPQTGGTDTQYF,TGCAGCTGCCCCCAGACAGGGGGCACAGATACGCAGTATTTT
-,TRBV18,TRBJ2-7,TRBD1,CASSPSEGGGYEQYF,TGTGCCAGCTCACCATCAGAAGGGGGCGGCTACGAGCAGTACTTC
-,TRBV28,TRBJ1-5,-,CASQGGYSNQPQHF,TGTGCCAGCCAGGGCGGTTATAGCAATCAGCCCCAGCATTTT
-,TRBV30,TRBJ1-5,-,CAWSSHRARQPQHF,TGTGCCTGGAGTTCCCACAGGGCTCGTCAGCCCCAGCATTTT
-,TRBV9,TRBJ2-2,TRBD2,CASSVSGIGGELFF,TGTGCCAGCAGCGTAAGCGGGATTGGCGGGGAGCTGTTTTTT
once,TRBV9,TRBJ2-1,TRBD2,CASSTRDRGRLAGANEQFF,TGTGCCAGCAGCACACGGGACAGAGGTAGACTAGCGGGAGCTAATGAGCAGTTCTTC
-,TRBV7-9,TRBJ2-7,TRBD2,CASSWAGEGTYEQYF,TGTGCCAGCAGCTGGGCGGGAGAAGGGACCTACGAGCAGTACTTC
-,TRBV4-1,TRBJ2-3,TRBD2,CASSQEEVRAGDSTDTQYF,TGCGCCAGCAGCCAAGAAGAGGTCAGGGCGGGAGACAGCACAGATACGCAGTATTTT
-,TRBV4-1,TRBJ1-3,TRBD1,CASSPRDRGLVGNTIYF,TGCGCCAGCAGCCCCCGGGACAGGGGGTTAGTCGGAAACACCATATATTTT
-,TRBV28,TRBJ2-1,TRBD2,CASSPGTSGRAGPYNEQFF,TGTGCCAGCAGTCCCGGGACTAGCGGGAGGGCCGGCCCCTACAATGAGCAGTTCTTC
-,TRBV18,TRBJ2-1,TRBD1,CASSYDRGRGGHNEQFF,TGTGCCAGCTCATACGACAGGGGGCGCGGTGGCCACAATGAGCAGTTCTTC
-,TRBV5-1,TRBJ2-7,TRBD1,CASSAGTGASYEQYF,TGCGCCAGCAGCGCTGGGACAGGGGCTTCCTACGAGCAGTACTTC
-,TRBV9,TRBJ1-3,-,CASSWGLERNTIYF,TGTGCCAGCAGCTGGGGCCTTGAACGAAACACCATATATTTT
-,TRBV27,TRBJ1-5,-,CASSADGQYSNQPQHF,TGTGCCAGCAGTGCGGATGGACAGTATAGCAATCAGCCCCAGCATTTT